This TCR beta chain was profiled in a study of early stage breast cancer tumors. On the study more broadly: Invasive lobular carcinomas made up about 35% of the 12 ER+/PR+/HER2- tumors.

This clone was observed once. Trimming took off 4 bases at V and 3 bases at J, with 7 bases between the two ends. Germline CDR1 and CDR2: MNHNY and SVGAGI (reference sequence). This CDR3 region has 13 residues. Blood replicates held 0.5 ug DNA, tumor or normal breast about 1.5 ug, two each. Clones were read by immunoSEQ multiplex PCR, and TCRdb kept only the in-frame ones, dropping some. The repertoire holds 51,000 or so clones, with 83% as singletons. The sequence came from a person in their fifties with breast cancer. The J gene is TRBJ1-5, the V gene TRBV6-6; D gene uncertain. The specimen was blood. CDR3 DNA: TGTGCCAGCAGTTCCTGGGTCAATCAGCCCCAGCATTTT. This encodes CASSSWVNQPQHF.